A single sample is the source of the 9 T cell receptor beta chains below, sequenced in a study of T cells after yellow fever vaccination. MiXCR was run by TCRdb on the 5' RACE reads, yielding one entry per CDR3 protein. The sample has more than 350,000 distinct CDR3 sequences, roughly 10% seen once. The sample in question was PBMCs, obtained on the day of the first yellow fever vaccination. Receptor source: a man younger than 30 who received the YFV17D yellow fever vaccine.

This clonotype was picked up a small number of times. The chain's CDR3 is CASSQWASGYTDTQYF. For the CDR3, the DNA is TGTGCCAGCAGCCAATGGGCTAGCGGTTACACAGATACGCAGTATTTT. V is TRBV14 and J is TRBJ2-3; 7 bases are a match to TRBD2. The CDR3 loop spans 16 amino acids. CDR1 is SGHDN and CDR2 is FVKESK in the germline V gene. The J segment lost 2 bases and the V segment lost 2 bases, leaving 7 bases of the junction unmatched.

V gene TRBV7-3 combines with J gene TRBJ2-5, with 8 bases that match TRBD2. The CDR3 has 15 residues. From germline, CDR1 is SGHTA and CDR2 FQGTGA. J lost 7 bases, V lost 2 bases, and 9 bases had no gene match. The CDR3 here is CASSLLTGGRGTQYF. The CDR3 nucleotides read TGTGCCAGCAGCTTATTGACGGGGGGGCGAGGGACCCAGTACTTC.

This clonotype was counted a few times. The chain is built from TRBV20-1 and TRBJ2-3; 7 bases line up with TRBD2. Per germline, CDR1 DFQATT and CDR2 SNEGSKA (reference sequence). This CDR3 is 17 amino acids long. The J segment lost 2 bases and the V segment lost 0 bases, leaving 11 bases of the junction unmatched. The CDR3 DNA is TGCAGTGCTAGAGATCCCGCGACTAGCCAACTCACAGATACGCAGTATTTT. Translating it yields CSARDPATSQLTDTQYF.

The CDR3 DNA reads as TGTGCCAGCAGACCTTTCCTCGCTGGGAACACTGAAGCTTTCTTT. Protein product: CASRPFLAGNTEAFF. The rearrangement links TRBV6-1 to TRBJ1-1; D gene unclear. CDR1 and CDR2 (germline): MNHNS, SASEGT. The CDR3 is 15 amino acids. V was trimmed by 6 bases and J by 1 base, leaving 15 bases between them.

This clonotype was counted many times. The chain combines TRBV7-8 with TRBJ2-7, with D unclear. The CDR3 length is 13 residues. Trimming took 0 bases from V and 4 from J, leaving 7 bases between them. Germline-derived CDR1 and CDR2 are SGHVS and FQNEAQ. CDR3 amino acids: CASSLAEPYEQYF. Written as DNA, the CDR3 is TGTGCCAGCAGCTTAGCAGAACCTTACGAGCAGTACTTC.

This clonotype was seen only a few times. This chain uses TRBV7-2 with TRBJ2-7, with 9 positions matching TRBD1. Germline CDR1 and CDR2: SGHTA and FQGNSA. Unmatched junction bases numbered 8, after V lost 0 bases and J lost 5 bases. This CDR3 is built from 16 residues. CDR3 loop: CASSLAATGGVNEQYF. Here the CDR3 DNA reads TGTGCCAGCAGCTTAGCTGCTACAGGGGGCGTCAACGAGCAGTACTTC. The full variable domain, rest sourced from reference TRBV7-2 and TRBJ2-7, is GAGVSQSPSNKVTEKGKDVELRCDPISGHTALYWYRQSLGQGLEFLIYFQGNSAPDKSGLPSDRFSAERTGGSVSTLTIQRTQQEDSAVYLCASSLAATGGVNEQYFGPGTRLTVT.

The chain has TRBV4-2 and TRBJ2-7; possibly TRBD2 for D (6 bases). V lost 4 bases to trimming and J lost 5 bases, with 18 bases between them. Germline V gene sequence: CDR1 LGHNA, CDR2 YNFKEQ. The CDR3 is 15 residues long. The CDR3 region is CASSPFFRGSDEQYF. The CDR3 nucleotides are TGTGCCAGCAGCCCCTTTTTTCGGGGGTCCGACGAGCAGTACTTC.

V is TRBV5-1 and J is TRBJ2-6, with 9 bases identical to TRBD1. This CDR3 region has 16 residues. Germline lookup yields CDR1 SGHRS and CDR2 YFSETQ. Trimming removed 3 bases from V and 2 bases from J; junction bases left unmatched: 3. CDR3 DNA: TGCGCCAGCAGCTGGGGGACAGGGCCTGGGGCCAACGTCCTGACTTTC. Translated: CASSWGTGPGANVLTF.

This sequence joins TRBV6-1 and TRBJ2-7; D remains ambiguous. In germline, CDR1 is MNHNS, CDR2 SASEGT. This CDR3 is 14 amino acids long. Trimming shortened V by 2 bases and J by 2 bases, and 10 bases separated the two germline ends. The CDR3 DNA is TGTGCCAGCAGTGAATTATCACGGACCTACGAGCAGTACGTC. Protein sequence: CASSELSRTYEQYV.